The clone carrying this TCR beta chain has a count of ten or more. No antigen is known for it. CDR1 and CDR2 from the germline V gene are SEHNR and FQNEAQ (reference sequence). The CDR3 is 17 residues long. V lost 5 bases and J lost 1, with 18 bases in between. In TCRdb, the reads were re-called with MiXCR into one record per CDR3 protein. The sample gives over 250,000 distinct CDR3 sequences, about 20% of which show up once; roughly 19% is in the top ten. This sample is drawn from a study of T cell repertoires in cytomegalovirus infection. This chain uses TRBV7-9 with TRBJ2-4; D might be TRBD2 (6 bases). The clonotype comes from a human donor in good health (CMV status not recorded). Some clones in this sample may be carry-over from other donors' samples. The sample consisted of cultured PBMCs, taken from culture after CMV antigen stimulation. As DNA, the CDR3 is TGTGCCAGCAGCGGGGACTCCACGTTTGTCGCCAAAAACATTCAGTACTTC. Encoded protein: CASSGDSTFVAKNIQYF.